Given below is one TCR beta chain in context. This clone appeared once. This receptor's antigen is unknown. Base qualities are not provided; no much larger clone lies one nucleotide away. This record comes from a study of shared clonotypes between healthy human individuals (dated by TCRdb to 2020 to 2021). Regarding the complete study: The cohort comprised a couple of women and a few men aged 18 to 49 years. For each donor, CD4 naive and CD4 memory were each run on three plates, CD8 naive on two plates, and CD8 memory on one plate. To estimate repertoire size and how much clonotypes are shared between individuals, the study performed deep sequencing of blood TCR repertoires from five healthy adults. To increase sequencing depth and limit assay-specific biases, TCR repertoire library preparation and sequencing were carried out by different laboratories using diverse techniques. Each donor's leukapheresis produced roughly between roughly 0.85 and 10 billion PBMCs. Summary of the overall study and its limitations: When several donors were compared, the shared fraction of clonotypes was about 5% for naive CD4, around 4% for naive CD8, more than 2% for memory CD4, and about 0.36% for memory CD8. Sampling was restricted to blood, and TCR repertoires in tissues likely differ from the TCR repertoires found in blood. Even with the large sequencing depth, rarefaction of the sorted-subset datasets indicated that sequencing was incomplete. Pairwise subsampling indicated that sequencing depth was expected to affect the degree of clonotype sharing among donors. Clonotypes shared by all four sorted-subset donors showed higher generation probabilities than non-shared clonotypes. The genetic and exposure-history diversity represented was limited by the small number of donors. Estimated clonotype richness was generally larger for naive than for memory subsets.

Using the deep immunoSEQ assay, TCR CDR3 regions were amplified from genomic DNA by multiplex PCR. Genomic DNA extracted from each cell subset was distributed evenly over all wells of several immunoSEQ 96-well plates, and each plate served as one replicate. For sorted subsets, around 200 ng genomic DNA, equal to 30,000 to 35,000 T cell genomes, was loaded into each replicate PCR. Purified libraries were measured with a Qubit 3.0 fluorometer, size-checked on a Bioanalyzer 2100, and measured again with the KAPA Library Quantification kit. A separate single-read 150-cycle Illumina NextSeq 550 flow cell was used to sequence each immunoSEQ 96-well plate. The paper's processing steps were these. Because only junctional sequences without quality scores were contained in the immunoSEQ output, filtering matching that applied to full-length reads could not be performed. Sequences were annotated with PyIR, a Python wrapper for IgBLAST v1.9, and V/J genes and CDR3 were assigned using IMGT germline references. Reads were removed for weak V/J assignments (E-value above 1e-6), missing CDR3, stop codons, out-of-frame junctions, or ambiguous translated residues. V3J clonotypes were defined by identical inferred V gene, J gene, and CDR3 amino acid sequence. The percentage overlap between two repertoires was calculated by dividing the number of shared unique clonotypes by the size of the smaller repertoire. Three approaches were used to assess repertoire richness: RTK rarefaction, the Chao1 estimator, and Recon v2.1 estimates of unobserved clonotypes. OLGA was used to compute generation probabilities for all TCRbeta clonotypes that the gDNA method yielded from a handful of donors. TCRdb holds this immuneACCESS table with in-frame rearrangements only. Some clones are missing; in checked studies, unresolved V genes explain under half, and the rest has no known cause. The DNA gave D and trimming, while V, J and clone size come from that table. For this sample there are about 2.2 million clones; roughly 95% appear just once. The ten largest clones capture around 1.7% of the sample.

CD8 naive samples consisted of CD45RO-negative cells that were positively selected for CCR7, yielding a CD45RA+CCR7+ population without TemRA cells. The donors were healthy, HIV-negative adults who had no recently reported acute infections or vaccinations. Every donor was a Caucasian adult residing in Nashville, Tennessee, USA. Blood was obtained by leukapheresis, after which PBMCs were separated by Ficoll-Histopaque density gradient centrifugation and cryopreserved in liquid nitrogen vapor phase. Analytical flow cytometry was used to check the purity and quantity of each magnetically sorted T cell population. Genomic DNA was isolated from each sorted fraction and quantified by UV absorbance on a Nanodrop 2000c. The specimen was naive CD8+ T cells from PBMCs. The cell subset or site tag for this specimen amounts to: CD45RA+CCR7+. The receptor was derived from a young man in good health. Some clones in this sample may be carry-over from other donors' samples.

The DNA sequence is as follows: TGTGCCAGCAGCTCCAACAATGGCTACACCTTC. It is translated as CASSSNNGYTF. The chain was built from TRBV13 and TRBJ1-2; there is no confident call for the D gene. V gives up 4 bases and J gives up 6 bases, and the segment between their germline ends measures 6 bases. Measured from the cysteine to the phenylalanine, the CDR3 is 11 residues long. The CDR3 DNA has 33 bases and is translated from base 1. The germline V gene (reference sequence) yields PRHDT for CDR1 and FYEKMQ for CDR2. Supplemented by the reference TRBV13 and TRBJ1-2 proteins around the CDR3, the complete variable domain is AAGVIQSPRHLIKEKRETATLKCYPIPRHDTVYWYQQGPGQDPQFLISFYEKMQSDKGSIPDRFSAQQFSDYHSELNMSSLELGDSALYFCASSSNNGYTFGSGTRLTVV.